A few counts support the clone carrying this TCR beta chain. No antigen is known for it. The read ends 3 residues before the CDR3 terminus; that terminus is restored from the germline J gene. This specimen belongs to a study of T cell clonality in common variable immunodeficiency. Both groups were predominantly of Caucasian heritage. This CDR3 contains 15 residues. Trimming stripped 4 bases from V and 4 bases from J, with 14 bases between. Germline assignment: CDR1 KGHSH and CDR2 LQKENI. Produced via immunoSEQ multiplex PCR; TCRdb's table is partial and in-frame only. The data show around 16,000 clones, with none appearing a single time. Findings and limits, study-wide: Fewer deletions and N-nucleotide insertions were reportedly seen in common variable immunodeficiency TCR beta sequences. Repertoire-complication correlations in CVID were limited by patient heterogeneity.

Sequencing input: peripheral blood mononuclear cells. The clonotype comes from a human donor with common variable immunodeficiency. The chain employs TRBV18 and TRBJ1-5; weak D call: TRBD1 (6 bases). Partial CDR3 DNA: TGTGCCAGCTCACTCCAGGGGTTCCTAAATCAGCCC. This encodes CASSLQGFLNQP. The full CDR3 protein reads CASSLQGFLNQPQHF.